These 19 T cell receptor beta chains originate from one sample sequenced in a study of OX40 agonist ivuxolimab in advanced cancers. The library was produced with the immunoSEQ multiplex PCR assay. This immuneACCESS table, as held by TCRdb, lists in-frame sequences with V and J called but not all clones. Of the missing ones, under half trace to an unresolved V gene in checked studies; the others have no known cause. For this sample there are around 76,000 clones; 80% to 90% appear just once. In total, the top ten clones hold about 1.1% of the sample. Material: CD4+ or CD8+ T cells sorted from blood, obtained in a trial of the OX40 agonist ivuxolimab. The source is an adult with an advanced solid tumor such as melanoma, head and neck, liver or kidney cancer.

Here the CDR3 reads CSPGTDYGYTF. The CDR3 region has the DNA TGCAGTCCCGGGACAGACTATGGCTACACCTTC. The gene calls are TRBV20-1 and TRBJ1-2; 7 bases match TRBD1. The ends lost 8 bases at V and 3 bases at J; junction bases unmatched: 3. The CDR3 runs to 11 residues. The germline V gene encodes CDR1 DFQATT and CDR2 SNEGSKA (reference sequence).

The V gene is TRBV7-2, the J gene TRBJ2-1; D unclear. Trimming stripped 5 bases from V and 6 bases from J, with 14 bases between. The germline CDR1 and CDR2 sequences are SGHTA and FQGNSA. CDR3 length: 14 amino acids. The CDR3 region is CASSPTRNGNEQFF. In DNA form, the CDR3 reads TGTGCCAGCAGCCCAACCCGAAATGGCAATGAGCAGTTCTTC.

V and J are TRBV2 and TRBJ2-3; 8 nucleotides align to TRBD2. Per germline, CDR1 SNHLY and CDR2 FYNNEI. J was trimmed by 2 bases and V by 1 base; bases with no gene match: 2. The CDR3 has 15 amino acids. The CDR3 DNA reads TGTGCCAGCAGTGAAGTAGCGGGGTCCACAGATACGCAGTATTTT. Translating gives CASSEVAGSTDTQYF.

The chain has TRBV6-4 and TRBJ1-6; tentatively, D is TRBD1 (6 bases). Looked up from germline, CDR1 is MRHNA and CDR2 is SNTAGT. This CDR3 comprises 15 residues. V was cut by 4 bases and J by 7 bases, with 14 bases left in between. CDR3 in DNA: TGTGCCAGCAGTGCCGGGGACAACTACAATTCACCCCTCCACTTT. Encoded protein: CASSAGDNYNSPLHF.

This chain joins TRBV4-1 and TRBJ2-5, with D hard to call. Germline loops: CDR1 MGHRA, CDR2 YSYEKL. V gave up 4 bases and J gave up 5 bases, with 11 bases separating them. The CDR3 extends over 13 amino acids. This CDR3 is CASSLALGETQYF. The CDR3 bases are TGCGCCAGCAGCCTCGCCTTGGGGGAGACCCAGTACTTC.

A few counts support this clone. CDR3 DNA: TGTGCCAGCAGCGTCCGGGGGTTCAACACCGGGGAGCTGTTTTTT. Translation gives CASSVRGFNTGELFF. The chain employs TRBV6-1 and TRBJ2-2, with D perhaps matching TRBD2 (6 bases). This CDR3 has 15 amino acids. Trimming left V 6 bases short and J 2 bases short, with 13 bases between. Germline V gives CDR1 MNHNS, CDR2 SASEGT.

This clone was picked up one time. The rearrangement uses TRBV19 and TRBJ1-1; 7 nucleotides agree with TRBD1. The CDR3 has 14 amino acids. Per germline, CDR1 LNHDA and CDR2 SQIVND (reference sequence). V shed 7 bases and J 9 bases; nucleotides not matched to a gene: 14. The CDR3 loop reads CASNPFQRGQKAFF. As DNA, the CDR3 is TGTGCCAGTAATCCCTTCCAGAGGGGGCAAAAAGCTTTCTTT.

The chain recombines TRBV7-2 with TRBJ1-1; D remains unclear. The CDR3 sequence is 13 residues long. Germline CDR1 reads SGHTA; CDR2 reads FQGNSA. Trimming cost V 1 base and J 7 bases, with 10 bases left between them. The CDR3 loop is CASSLESALEAFF. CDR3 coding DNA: TGTGCCAGCAGCTTAGAGTCGGCCCTTGAAGCTTTCTTT. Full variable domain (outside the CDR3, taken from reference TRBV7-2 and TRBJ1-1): GAGVSQSPSNKVTEKGKDVELRCDPISGHTALYWYRQSLGQGLEFLIYFQGNSAPDKSGLPSDRFSAERTGGSVSTLTIQRTQQEDSAVYLCASSLESALEAFFGQGTRLTVV.

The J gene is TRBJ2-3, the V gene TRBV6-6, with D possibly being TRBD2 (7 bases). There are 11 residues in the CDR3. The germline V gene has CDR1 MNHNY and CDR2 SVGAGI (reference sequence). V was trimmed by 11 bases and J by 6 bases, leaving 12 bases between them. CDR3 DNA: TGTGCCGGGGGGGGGCCGGATACGCAGTATTTT. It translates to CAGGGPDTQYF.

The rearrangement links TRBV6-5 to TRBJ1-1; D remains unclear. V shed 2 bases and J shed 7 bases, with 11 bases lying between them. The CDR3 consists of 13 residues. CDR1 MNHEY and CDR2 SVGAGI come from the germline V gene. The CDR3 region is CASSYRTEVEAFF. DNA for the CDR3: TGTGCCAGCAGTTACAGGACGGAAGTTGAAGCTTTCTTT.

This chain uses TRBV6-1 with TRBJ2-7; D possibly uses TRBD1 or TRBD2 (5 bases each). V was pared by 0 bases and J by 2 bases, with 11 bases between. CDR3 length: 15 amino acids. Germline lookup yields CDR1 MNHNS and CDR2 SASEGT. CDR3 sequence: CASSEAGDGPYEQYF. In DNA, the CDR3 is TGTGCCAGCAGTGAAGCGGGGGACGGCCCCTACGAGCAGTACTTC.

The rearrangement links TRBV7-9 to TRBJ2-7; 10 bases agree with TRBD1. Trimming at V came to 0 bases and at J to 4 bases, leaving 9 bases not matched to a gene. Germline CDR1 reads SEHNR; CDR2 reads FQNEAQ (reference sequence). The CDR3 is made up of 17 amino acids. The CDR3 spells CASSLANPGQGKYEQYF. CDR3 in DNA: TGTGCCAGCAGCTTAGCCAACCCGGGACAGGGGAAATACGAGCAGTACTTC.

CDR3 sequence: CASSLDSGAQHF. As DNA, the CDR3 is TGTGCCAGCAGCTTAGATAGCGGGGCCCAGCATTTT. The chain joins TRBV7-8 to TRBJ1-5; no clear D gene. V was shortened by 1 base and J by 11 bases, with 9 bases between the two germline ends. Germline V gives CDR1 SGHVS, CDR2 FQNEAQ. The CDR3 spans 12 residues.

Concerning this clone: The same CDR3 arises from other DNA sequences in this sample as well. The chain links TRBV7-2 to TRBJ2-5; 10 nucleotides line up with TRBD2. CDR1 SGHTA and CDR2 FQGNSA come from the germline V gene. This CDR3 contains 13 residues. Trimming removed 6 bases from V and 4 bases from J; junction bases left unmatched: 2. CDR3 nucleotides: TGTGCCAGCAGTCGACTAGCGGGAGAGACCCAGTACTTC. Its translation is CASSRLAGETQYF.

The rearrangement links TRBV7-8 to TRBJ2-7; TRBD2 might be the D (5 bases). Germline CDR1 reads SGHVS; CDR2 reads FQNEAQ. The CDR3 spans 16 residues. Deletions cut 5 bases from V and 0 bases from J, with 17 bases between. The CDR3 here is CASSRTSGVFSYEQYF. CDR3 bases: TGTGCCAGCAGCCGGACTTCTGGGGTATTCTCCTACGAGCAGTACTTC.

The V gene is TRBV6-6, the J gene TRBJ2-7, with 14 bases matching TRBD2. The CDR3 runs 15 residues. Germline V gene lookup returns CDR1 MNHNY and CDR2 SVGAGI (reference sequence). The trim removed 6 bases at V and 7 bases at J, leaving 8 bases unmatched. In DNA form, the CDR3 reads TGTGCCAGCAGGACTAGCGGGGGGGCCTTGGGAGAGCAGTACTTC. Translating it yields CASRTSGGALGEQYF.

In nucleotides, the CDR3 is TGTGCCAGCAGCCGGACTAGCGGAACCTACGAGCAGTACTTC. Amino acid sequence: CASSRTSGTYEQYF. The rearrangement uses TRBV7-2 and TRBJ2-7; 10 nucleotides match TRBD2. The CDR3 loop spans 14 amino acids. Germline lookup yields CDR1 SGHTA and CDR2 FQGNSA. Losses at the gene ends were 5 bases for V and 2 bases for J; bases not matched to a gene: 3.

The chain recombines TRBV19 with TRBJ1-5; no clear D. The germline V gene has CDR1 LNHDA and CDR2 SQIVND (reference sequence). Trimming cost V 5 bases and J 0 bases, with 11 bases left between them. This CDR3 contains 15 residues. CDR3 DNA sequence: TGTGCCAGTAGTCCGGATGGAAATAGCAATCAGCCCCAGCATTTT. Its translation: CASSPDGNSNQPQHF.

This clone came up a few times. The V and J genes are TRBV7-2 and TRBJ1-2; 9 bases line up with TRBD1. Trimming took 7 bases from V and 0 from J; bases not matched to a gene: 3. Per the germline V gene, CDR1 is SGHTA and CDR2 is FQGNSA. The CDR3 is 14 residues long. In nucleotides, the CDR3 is TGTGCCAGCACCACAGGGGGCGCTAACTATGGCTACACCTTC. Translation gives CASTTGGANYGYTF.